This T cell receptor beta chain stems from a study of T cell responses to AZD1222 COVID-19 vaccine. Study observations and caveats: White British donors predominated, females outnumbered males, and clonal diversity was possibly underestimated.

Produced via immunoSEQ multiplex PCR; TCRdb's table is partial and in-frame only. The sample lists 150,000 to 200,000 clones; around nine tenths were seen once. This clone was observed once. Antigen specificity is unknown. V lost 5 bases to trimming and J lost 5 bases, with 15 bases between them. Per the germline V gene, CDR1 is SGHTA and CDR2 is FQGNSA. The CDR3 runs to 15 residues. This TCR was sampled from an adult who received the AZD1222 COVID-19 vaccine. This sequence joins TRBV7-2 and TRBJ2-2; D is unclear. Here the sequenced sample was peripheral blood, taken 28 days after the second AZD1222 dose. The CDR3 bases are TGTGCCAGCAGCCCTCCCGGAATTGGGACCGGGGAGCTGTTTTTT. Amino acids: CASSPPGIGTGELFF.